The sequence of this T cell receptor beta chain was determined in a study of human T cells and chemical hapten exposure. In TCRdb, the RACE reads were re-called with MiXCR into one record per CDR3 protein. The profile covers fewer than 60,000 distinct CDR3 sequences, with around a tenth appearing a single time and around 4.3% taken by the ten largest. The time point denotes: patch test 1, 2 weeks after DPC sensitization. This sample's treatment: therapeutic diphenylcyclopropenone sensitization with weekly scalp DPC. CDR3 size: 14 residues. Germline V lookup: CDR1 MDHEN, CDR2 SYDVKM. V lost 3 bases and J 0 bases, leaving 6 bases between the germline ends. This clonotype was recorded at least ten times.

The receptor was isolated from a woman in her 50s with alopecia areata. Some clones in this sample may be carry-over from other donors' samples. The specimen comprised whole blood, sampled in connection with sensitization to the hapten diphenylcyclopropenone (DPC). This rearrangement joins TRBV28 to TRBJ1-5; D unclear. The CDR3 loop is CASSFQYSNQPQHF. The CDR3 DNA sequence: TGTGCCAGCAGTTTTCAGTATAGCAATCAGCCCCAGCATTTT.